Shown below are 10 T cell receptor beta chains from a single sample sequenced in a study of T cell responses to AZD1222 COVID-19 vaccine. Some clones are missing from TCRdb's copy, which holds only in-frame ones; the method was immunoSEQ multiplex PCR. The repertoire holds roughly 120,000 clones, with almost 95% as singletons. Sample: peripheral blood, taken 28 days after the second AZD1222 dose. The receptors derive from an adult who received the AZD1222 COVID-19 vaccine.

The chain is built from TRBV7-3 and TRBJ2-2; TRBD2 agrees at 7 bases. This CDR3 comprises 16 residues. Germline V gives CDR1 SGHTA, CDR2 FQGTGA. The junction had 7 bases not matched to a gene; V was cut back by 5 bases and J by 1 base. CDR3 sequence: CASSPRGGWNTGELFF. The CDR3 DNA follows: TGTGCCAGCAGCCCCCGCGGGGGTTGGAACACCGGGGAGCTGTTTTTT.

The chain is built from TRBV28 and TRBJ1-3; D unresolved. The CDR3 totals 13 residues. Trimming removed 6 bases at V and 0 bases at J, with 6 bases between. CDR1 MDHEN and CDR2 SYDVKM come from the germline V gene. The CDR3 sequence is CASREASGNTIYF. CDR3 in DNA: TGTGCCAGCAGAGAGGCCTCTGGAAACACCATATATTTT.

This clone came up once. This chain links TRBV3-1 (or the pseudogene TRBV3-2) with TRBJ1-2; D gene unclear. This CDR3 region has 12 residues. V was trimmed by 0 bases and J by 3 bases, leaving 2 bases between them. Germline lookup yields CDR1 LGHDT and CDR2 YNNKEL (reference sequence). The CDR3 reads CASSQDHYGYTF. DNA for the CDR3: TGTGCCAGCAGCCAAGATCACTATGGCTACACCTTC.

The chain recombines TRBV5-4 with TRBJ2-3, with 8 bases lining up with TRBD2. The V gene's germline CDR1 is SGHNT and CDR2 YYREEE (reference sequence). Losses at the gene ends were 0 bases for V and 6 bases for J; bases not matched to a gene: 12. The CDR3 contains 17 residues. DNA for the CDR3: TGTGCCAGCAGCTTGGCTTCAAGTAGGCGGGGGGCTGATACGCAGTATTTT. Its protein is CASSLASSRRGADTQYF.

A remark on this clone: An end of the junction differs from the germline gene, which may be a read error. This chain connects TRBV2 to TRBJ1-1; D is uncertain. This CDR3 contains 17 residues. Germline CDR1 SNHLY, CDR2 FYNNEI. This chain's CDR3 is CASSEDSQVPMNTEAFF. CDR3 DNA sequence: TGTGCCAGCAGCGAAGATTCGCAGGTTCCCATGAACACTGAAGCTTTCTTT.

The V and J genes are TRBV6-5 and TRBJ2-5; no reliable D call. CDR3 length: 11 amino acids. The germline CDR1 and CDR2 sequences are MNHEY and SVGAGI. With 2 bases removed from V and 9 bases from J, the gap between germline ends came to 7 bases. Here the CDR3 DNA reads TGTGCCAGCAGTTACGGCAACGCCCAGTACTTC. This translates into CASSYGNAQYF.

This rearrangement joins TRBV6-4 to TRBJ2-1; TRBD2 aligns across 11 bases. This CDR3 has 15 residues. The germline V gene encodes CDR1 MRHNA and CDR2 SNTAGT. The V gene end was trimmed by 4 bases and the J gene end by 4 bases; junction bases not matched to a gene: 3. The DNA of the CDR3 is TGTGCCAGCAGTGTACTAGCGGGAGAGTACAATGAGCAGTTCTTC. This encodes CASSVLAGEYNEQFF.

CDR3 sequence: CASSYSDSSGNTIYF. CDR3 nucleotides: TGTGCCAGCAGTTACTCGGACAGCTCTGGAAACACCATATATTTT. The chain employs TRBV6-5 and TRBJ1-3; a possible D gene is TRBD1 (6 bases). Germline-derived CDR1 and CDR2 are MNHEY and SVGAGI. The germline V and J ends were trimmed by 0 bases and 0 bases, with 6 bases remaining between them. The CDR3 is made up of 15 amino acids.

V and J are TRBV5-1 and TRBJ1-1, with TRBD1 as a possible D gene (6 bases). The CDR3 is 15 amino acids. Germline V gives CDR1 SGHRS, CDR2 YFSETQ. The V gene lost 5 bases and the J gene lost 1 base, with 15 bases spanning the gap. The CDR3 loop is CASRGGLGENTEAFF. The CDR3 DNA is TGCGCCAGCAGAGGGGGGCTCGGGGAGAACACTGAAGCTTTCTTT.

This sequence joins TRBV9 and TRBJ1-3; D not resolved. The CDR3 runs to 15 residues. V was trimmed by 1 base and J by 4 bases, leaving 12 bases between them. Germline assignment: CDR1 SGDLS and CDR2 YYNGEE. The CDR3 region has the DNA TGTGCCAGCAGCGTAAACACAGTCGGCGGAAACACCATATATTTT. It specifies CASSVNTVGGNTIYF.